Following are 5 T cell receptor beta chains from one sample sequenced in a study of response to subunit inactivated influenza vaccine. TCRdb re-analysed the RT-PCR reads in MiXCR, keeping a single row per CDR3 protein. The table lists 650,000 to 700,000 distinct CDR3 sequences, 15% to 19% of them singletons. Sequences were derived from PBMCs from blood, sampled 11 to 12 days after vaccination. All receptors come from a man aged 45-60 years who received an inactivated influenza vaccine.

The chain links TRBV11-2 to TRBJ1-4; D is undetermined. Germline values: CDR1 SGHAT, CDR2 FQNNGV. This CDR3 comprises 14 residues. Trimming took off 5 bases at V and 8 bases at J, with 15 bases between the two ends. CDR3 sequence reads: CASSSLVRGEKLFF. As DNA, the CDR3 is TGTGCCAGCAGCAGCCTCGTCCGTGGGGAAAAACTGTTTTTT.

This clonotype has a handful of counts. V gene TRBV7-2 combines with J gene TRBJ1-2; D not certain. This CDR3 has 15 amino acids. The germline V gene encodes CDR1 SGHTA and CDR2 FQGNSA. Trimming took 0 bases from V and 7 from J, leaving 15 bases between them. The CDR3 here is CASSLARMEVFGYTF. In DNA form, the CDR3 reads TGTGCCAGCAGCTTAGCGAGGATGGAGGTTTTTGGCTACACCTTC.

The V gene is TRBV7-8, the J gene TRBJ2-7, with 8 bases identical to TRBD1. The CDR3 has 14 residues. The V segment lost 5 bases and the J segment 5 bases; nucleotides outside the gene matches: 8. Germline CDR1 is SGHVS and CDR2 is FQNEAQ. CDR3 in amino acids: CASSKTSGGHEQYF. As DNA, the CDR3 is TGTGCCAGCAGCAAAACGTCAGGGGGCCACGAGCAGTACTTC.

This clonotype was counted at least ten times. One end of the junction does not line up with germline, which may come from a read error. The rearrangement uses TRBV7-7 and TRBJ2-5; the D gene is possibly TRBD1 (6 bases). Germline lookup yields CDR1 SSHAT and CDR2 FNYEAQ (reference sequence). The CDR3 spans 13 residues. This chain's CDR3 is CASSMDRQETQYF. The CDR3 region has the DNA TGTGCTAGCAGCATGGACAGACAAGAGACCCAGTACTTC. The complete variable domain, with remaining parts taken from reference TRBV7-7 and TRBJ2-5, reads GAGVSQSPRYKVTKRGQDVTLRCDPISSHATLYWYQQALGQGPEFLTYFNYEAQPDKSGLPSDRFSAERPEGSISTLTIQRTEQRDSAMYRCASSMDRQETQYFGPGTRLLVL.

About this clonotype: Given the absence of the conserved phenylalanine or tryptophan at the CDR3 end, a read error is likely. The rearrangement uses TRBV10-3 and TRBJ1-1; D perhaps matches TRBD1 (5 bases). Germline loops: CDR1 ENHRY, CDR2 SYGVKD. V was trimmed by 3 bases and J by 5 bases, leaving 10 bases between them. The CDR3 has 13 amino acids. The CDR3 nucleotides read TGTGCCATCAGTGAAGACAGTGAAACTGAAGCTTTCCTT. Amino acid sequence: CAISEDSETEAFL.